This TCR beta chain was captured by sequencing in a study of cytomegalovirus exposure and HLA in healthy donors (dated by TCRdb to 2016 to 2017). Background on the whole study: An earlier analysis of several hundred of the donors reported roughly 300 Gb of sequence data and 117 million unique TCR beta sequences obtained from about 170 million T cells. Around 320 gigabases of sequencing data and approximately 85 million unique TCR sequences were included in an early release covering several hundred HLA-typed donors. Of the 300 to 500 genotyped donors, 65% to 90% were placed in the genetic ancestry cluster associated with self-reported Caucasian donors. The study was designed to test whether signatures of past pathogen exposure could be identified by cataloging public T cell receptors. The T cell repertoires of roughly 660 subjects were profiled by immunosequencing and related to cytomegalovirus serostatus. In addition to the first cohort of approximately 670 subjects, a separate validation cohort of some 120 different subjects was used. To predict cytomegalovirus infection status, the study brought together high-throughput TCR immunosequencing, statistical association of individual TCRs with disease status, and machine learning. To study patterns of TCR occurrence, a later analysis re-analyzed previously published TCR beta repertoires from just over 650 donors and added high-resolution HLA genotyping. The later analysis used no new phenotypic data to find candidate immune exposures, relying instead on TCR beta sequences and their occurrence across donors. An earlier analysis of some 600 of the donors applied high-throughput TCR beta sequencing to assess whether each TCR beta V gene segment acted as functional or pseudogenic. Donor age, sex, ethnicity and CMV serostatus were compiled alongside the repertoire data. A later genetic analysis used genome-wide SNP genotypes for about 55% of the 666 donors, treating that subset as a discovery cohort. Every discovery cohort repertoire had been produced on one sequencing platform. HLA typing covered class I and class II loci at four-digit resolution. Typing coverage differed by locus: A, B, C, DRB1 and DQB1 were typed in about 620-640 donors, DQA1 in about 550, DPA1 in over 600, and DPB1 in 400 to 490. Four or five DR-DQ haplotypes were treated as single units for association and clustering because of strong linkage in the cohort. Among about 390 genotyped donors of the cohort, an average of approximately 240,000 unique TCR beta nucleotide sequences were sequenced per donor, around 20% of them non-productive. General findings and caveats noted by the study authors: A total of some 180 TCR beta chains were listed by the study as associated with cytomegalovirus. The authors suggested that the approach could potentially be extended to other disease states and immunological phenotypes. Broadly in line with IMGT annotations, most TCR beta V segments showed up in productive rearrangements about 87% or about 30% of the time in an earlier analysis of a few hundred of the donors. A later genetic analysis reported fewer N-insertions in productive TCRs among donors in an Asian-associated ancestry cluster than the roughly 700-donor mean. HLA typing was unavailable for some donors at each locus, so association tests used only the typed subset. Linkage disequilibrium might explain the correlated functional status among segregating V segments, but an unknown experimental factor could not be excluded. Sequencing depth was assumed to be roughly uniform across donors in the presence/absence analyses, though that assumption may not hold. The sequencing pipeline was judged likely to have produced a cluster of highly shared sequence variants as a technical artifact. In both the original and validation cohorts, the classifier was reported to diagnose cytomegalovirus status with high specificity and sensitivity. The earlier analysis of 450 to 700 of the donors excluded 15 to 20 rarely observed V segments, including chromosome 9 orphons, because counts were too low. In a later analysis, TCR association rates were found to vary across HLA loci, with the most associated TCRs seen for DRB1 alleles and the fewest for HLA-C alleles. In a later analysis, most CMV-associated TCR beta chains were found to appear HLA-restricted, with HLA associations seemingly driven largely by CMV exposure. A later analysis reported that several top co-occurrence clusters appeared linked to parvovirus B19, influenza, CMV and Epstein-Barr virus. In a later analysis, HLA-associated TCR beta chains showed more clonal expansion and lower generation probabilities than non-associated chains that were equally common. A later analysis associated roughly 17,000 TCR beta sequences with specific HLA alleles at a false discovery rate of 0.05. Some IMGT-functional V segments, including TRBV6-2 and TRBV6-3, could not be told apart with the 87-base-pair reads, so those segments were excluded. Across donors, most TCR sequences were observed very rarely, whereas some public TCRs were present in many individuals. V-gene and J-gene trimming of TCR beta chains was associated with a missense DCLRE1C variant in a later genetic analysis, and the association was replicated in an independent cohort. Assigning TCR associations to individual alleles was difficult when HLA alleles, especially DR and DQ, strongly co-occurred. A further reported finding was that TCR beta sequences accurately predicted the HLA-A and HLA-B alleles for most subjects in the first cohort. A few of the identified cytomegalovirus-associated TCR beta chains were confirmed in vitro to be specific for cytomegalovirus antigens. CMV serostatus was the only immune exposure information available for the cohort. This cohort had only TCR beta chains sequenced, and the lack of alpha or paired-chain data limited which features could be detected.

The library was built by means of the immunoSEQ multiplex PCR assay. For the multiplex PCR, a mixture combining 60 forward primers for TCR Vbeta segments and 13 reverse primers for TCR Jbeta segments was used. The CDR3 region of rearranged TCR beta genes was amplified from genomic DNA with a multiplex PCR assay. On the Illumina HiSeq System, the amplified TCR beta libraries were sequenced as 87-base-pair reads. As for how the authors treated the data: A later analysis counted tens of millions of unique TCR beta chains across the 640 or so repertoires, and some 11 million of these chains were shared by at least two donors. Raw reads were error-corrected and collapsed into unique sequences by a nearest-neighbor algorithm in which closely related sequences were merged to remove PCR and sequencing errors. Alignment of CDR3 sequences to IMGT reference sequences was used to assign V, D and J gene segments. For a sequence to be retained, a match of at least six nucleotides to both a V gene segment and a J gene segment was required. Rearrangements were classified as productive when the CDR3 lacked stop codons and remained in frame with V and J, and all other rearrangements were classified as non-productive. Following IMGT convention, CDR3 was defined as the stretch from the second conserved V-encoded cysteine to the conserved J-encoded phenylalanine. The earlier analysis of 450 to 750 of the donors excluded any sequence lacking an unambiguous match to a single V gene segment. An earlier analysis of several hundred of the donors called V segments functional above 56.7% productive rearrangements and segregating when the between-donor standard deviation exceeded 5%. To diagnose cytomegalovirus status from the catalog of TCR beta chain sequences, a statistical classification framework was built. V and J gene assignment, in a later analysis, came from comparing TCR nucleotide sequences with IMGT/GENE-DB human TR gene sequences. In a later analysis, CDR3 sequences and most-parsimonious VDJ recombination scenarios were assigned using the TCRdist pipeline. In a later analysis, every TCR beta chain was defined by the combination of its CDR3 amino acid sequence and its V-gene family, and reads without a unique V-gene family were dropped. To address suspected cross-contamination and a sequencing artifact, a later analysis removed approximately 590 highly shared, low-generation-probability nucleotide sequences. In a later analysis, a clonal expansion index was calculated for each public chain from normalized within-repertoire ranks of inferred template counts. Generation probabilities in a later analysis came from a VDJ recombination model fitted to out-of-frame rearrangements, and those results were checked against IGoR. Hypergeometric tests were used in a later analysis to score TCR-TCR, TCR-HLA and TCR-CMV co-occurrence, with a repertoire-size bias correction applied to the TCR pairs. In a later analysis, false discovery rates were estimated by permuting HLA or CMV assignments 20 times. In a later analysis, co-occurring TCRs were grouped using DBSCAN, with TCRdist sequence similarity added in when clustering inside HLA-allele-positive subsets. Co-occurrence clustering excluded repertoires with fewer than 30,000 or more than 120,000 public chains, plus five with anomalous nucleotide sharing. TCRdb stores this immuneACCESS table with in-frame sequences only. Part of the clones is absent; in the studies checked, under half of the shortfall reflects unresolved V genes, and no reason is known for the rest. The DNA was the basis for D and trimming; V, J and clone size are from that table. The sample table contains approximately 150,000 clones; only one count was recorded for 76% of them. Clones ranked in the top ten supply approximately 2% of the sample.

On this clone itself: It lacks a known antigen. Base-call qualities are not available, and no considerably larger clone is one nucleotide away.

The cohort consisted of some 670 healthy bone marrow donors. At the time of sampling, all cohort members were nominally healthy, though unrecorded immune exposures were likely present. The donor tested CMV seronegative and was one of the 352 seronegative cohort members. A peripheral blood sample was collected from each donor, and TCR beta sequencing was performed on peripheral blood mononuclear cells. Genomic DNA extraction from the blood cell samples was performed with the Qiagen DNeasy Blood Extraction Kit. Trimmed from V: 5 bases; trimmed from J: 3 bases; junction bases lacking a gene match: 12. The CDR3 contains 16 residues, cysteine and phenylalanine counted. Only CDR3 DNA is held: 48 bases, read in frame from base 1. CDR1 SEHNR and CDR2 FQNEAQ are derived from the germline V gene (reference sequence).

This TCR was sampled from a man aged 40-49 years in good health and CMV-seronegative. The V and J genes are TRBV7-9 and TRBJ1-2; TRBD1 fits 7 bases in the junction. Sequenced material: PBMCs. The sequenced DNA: TGTGCCAGCAGCACCTTAGTCCTACAGGGGCACTATGGCTACACCTTC. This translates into CASSTLVLQGHYGYTF.